The entry that follows covers one T cell receptor (beta chain) sequence. Its antigen is not known. A multiplex PCR was run with 60 Vbeta primers and 13 Jbeta primers. Clones were sequenced by immunoSEQ multiplex PCR, and TCRdb holds only the in-frame ones, with some missing. The table lists 14,000 or so clones, around 58% of them singletons. The data originate from a study of cytomegalovirus exposure and HLA in healthy donors. Study observations and caveats: Presence/absence analyses supposed approximately even sequencing depth among donors. Some TCR beta chains (about 170 of them) were listed as cytomegalovirus-associated. TCR beta V- and J-gene trimming was later associated with a missense DCLRE1C variant.

The CDR3 is 16 residues long. Germline lookup yields CDR1 SGHTA and CDR2 FQGNSA. With 1 base removed from V and 4 bases from J, the gap between germline ends came to 16 bases. This chain links TRBV7-2 with TRBJ1-2; tentative D call: TRBD1 (5 bases). The source of this sequence is a woman between 50 and 59 years old in good health and CMV-seropositive. What was sequenced was PBMCs. Written as DNA, the CDR3 is TGTGCCAGCAGCTTAGGGGCGGGGGTTCCCAGCTATGGCTACACCTTC. Translation gives CASSLGAGVPSYGYTF.